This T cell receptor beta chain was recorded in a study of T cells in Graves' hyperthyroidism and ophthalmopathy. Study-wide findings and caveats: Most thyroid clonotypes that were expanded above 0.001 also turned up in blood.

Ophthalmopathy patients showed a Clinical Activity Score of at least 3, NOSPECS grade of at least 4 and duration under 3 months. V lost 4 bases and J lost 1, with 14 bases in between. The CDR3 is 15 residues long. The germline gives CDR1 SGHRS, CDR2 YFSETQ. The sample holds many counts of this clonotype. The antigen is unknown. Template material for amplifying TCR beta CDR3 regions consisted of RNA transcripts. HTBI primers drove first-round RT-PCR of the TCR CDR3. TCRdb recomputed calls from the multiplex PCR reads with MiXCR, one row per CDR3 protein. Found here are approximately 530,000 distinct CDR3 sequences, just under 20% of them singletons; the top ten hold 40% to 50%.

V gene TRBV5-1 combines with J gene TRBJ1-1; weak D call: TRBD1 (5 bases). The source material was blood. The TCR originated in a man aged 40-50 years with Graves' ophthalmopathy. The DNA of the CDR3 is TGCGCCAGCAGCGGGGGACTTCGCACGAACACTGAAGCTTTCTTT. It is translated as CASSGGLRTNTEAFF.